Sequencing of this T cell receptor (beta chain) was carried out in a study of CD8+ T cells in alopecia areata. The sorting of PBMCs gave CD4+ and CD8+ T cells. This clone has only a few counts. Its antigen remains unidentified. cDNA serving as the sequencing template came from extracted, reverse transcribed RNA. Produced via immunoSEQ multiplex PCR; TCRdb's table is partial and in-frame only. This sample yields over 150,000 clones, of which 56% are seen a single time; 4% to 6% belongs to the top ten. Regarding the study as a whole: Clonality was higher in lesional than normal scalp, especially in alopecia totalis/universalis. Sequences from scalp samples also cover resident alphabeta T cells of normal skin. Sharing of TCR sequences between patients (possibly for HLA-related reasons) was less clear than in mice.

V lost 5 bases and J 15 bases, leaving 17 bases between the germline ends. CDR1 and CDR2 (germline): SQVTM, ANQGSEA. This CDR3 is 11 amino acids long. This TCR came from a human donor in good health. The rearrangement uses TRBV29-1 and TRBJ2-1; a weak D match, TRBD2 (6 bases). The sequencing sample was made of CD8+ T cells sorted from blood. The CDR3 is CSVPQVDGGFF. The DNA of the CDR3 is TGCAGCGTTCCCCAGGTCGACGGGGGGTTCTTC.